This entry describes one TCR beta chain. TCRdb's table, derived via immunoSEQ multiplex PCR, lists solely in-frame clones and lacks some. The sample carries some 250,000 clones, roughly 91% recorded once. This specimen belongs to a study of blood T cell repertoires in COVID-19. The sample comprised PBMCs or T cells enriched from blood (not recorded which). The source is a man aged 40-55 years who had recovered from COVID-19.

The chain's CDR3 is CASSNLRGGGGANVLTF. The CDR3, as DNA: TGCGCCAGCAGCAACCTAAGAGGGGGCGGTGGGGCCAACGTCCTGACTTTC. The V and J genes are TRBV4-1 and TRBJ2-6; 7 positions match TRBD1. With V trimmed by 5 bases and J by 3 bases, 10 bases remained unmatched. This CDR3 has 17 amino acids. Germline CDR1 and CDR2: MGHRA and YSYEKL.